The clone carrying this TCR beta chain has just a few counts. The sample is drawn from a study of blood T cell repertoires in COVID-19. V was cut by 2 bases and J by 12 bases, with 5 bases left in between. From germline, CDR1 is MNHNS and CDR2 SASEGT. The CDR3 has 10 amino acids. In the original analysis: Estimation of nucleated cell counts was performed using reference gene primer amplification. Assay used: immunoSEQ multiplex PCR; TCRdb lists only in-frame clones, some missing. V, J and clone size reflect that table, while D and trimming were determined from the DNA. The top ten hold approximately 15% of the sample, which has 210,000 or so clones, less than 80% seen once.

The sequencing input was peripheral blood. This sequence was found in a man aged 50-60 years who had recovered from COVID-19. V and J are TRBV6-1 and TRBJ2-1; a weak D match, TRBD2 (5 bases). The CDR3 DNA follows: TGTGCCAGCAGTGAACGGGGGCAGTTCTTC. It translates to CASSERGQFF.